One and the same sample provided the 26 T cell receptor beta chains below, sequenced in a study of T cells in Graves' hyperthyroidism and ophthalmopathy. Amplification of TCR beta CDR3 regions was performed using RNA transcripts as template. The HTBI primer set was used in a first-round RT-PCR of the TCR CDR3. TCRdb itself ran the multiplex PCR reads through MiXCR, one entry per CDR3 protein. The sample includes 270,000 or so distinct CDR3 sequences, 13% to 15% seen only once; the top ten take 30%. Input material: blood. Receptor source: a woman in her 50s with Graves' hyperthyroidism that later progressed to Graves' ophthalmopathy.

The CDR3 bases are TGCGCCAGCAGCCAAGAAGGGATGAACACTGAAGCTTTCTTT. It is translated as CASSQEGMNTEAFF. This chain joins TRBV4-1 and TRBJ1-1; D gene ambiguous. This CDR3 has 14 residues. Germline CDR1 reads MGHRA; CDR2 reads YSYEKL. V shed 0 bases and J shed 0 bases, with 5 bases lying between them.

This clonotype came up a few times. This chain joins TRBV7-9 and TRBJ1-1, with D maybe TRBD1 (6 bases). V lost 1 base to trimming and J lost 8 bases, with 11 bases between them. In germline, CDR1 is SEHNR, CDR2 FQNEAQ (reference sequence). The CDR3 consists of 13 residues. CDR3 amino acids: CASSLEAGAEAFF. The CDR3, as DNA: TGTGCCAGCAGCTTAGAGGCGGGGGCAGAAGCTTTCTTT.

Comment on this clonotype: This sequence may be a read error, since a much larger clone differs from it by one base. The DNA for the CDR3 is TGTGCCAGCAGCCGAGAAGGGCTAGCCAACACCGGGGAGCTGTTTTTT. Its translation: CASSREGLANTGELFF. The gene calls are TRBV3-1 and TRBJ2-2; possible D gene TRBD2, 5 bases. CDR3 size: 16 residues. With 4 bases removed from V and 2 bases from J, the gap between germline ends came to 14 bases. Germline V gene sequence: CDR1 LGHDT, CDR2 YNNKEL (reference sequence).

V gene TRBV19 combines with J gene TRBJ2-7; D possibly corresponds to TRBD1 (5 bases). Germline V gene lookup returns CDR1 LNHDA and CDR2 SQIVND (reference sequence). Trimming took off 0 bases at V and 3 bases at J, with 12 bases between the two ends. The CDR3 runs 15 residues. CDR3 amino acids: CASSIDGRQGYEQYF. In nucleotides, the CDR3 is TGTGCCAGTAGTATAGATGGGCGGCAGGGCTACGAGCAGTACTTC.

This clonotype has ten or more counts. The chain has TRBV2 and TRBJ2-7; possible D gene TRBD1, 6 bases. The CDR3 contains 17 residues. CDR1 is SNHLY, CDR2 FYNNEI, per germline. The V end was cut by 8 bases, the J end by 7 bases, with 30 bases between. The CDR3 bases are TGTGCCAGCCTCCTGACCTCGAGGACAACGGTAAGGGGGGAGCAGTACTTC. The encoded protein is CASLLTSRTTVRGEQYF.

At least ten counts were recorded for this clonotype. J is TRBJ1-1 and V is TRBV10-3; D call uncertain. V gave up 0 bases and J gave up 0 bases, with 8 bases separating them. Germline V lookup: CDR1 ENHRY, CDR2 SYGVKD. The CDR3 loop spans 15 amino acids. The CDR3 bases are TGTGCCATCAGTGAGTCGAGGGCTCTGAACACTGAAGCTTTCTTT. This encodes CAISESRALNTEAFF.

Details on this clonotype: A read error may produce the germline difference seen at one junction end. The rearrangement uses TRBV5-1 and TRBJ2-5; the match to TRBD2 covers 8 bases. The CDR3 has 15 amino acids. Germline V CDR1 and CDR2: SGHRS, YFSETQ. CDR3 DNA sequence: TGCGCCAGCAGCTTGGCGGCGGGAGGTGGAGAGACCCGGTACTTC. Protein sequence: CASSLAAGGGETRYF.

There are many counts of this clonotype. This rearrangement joins TRBV19 to TRBJ1-5; 9 nucleotides align to TRBD1. Germline trimming cut 6 bases from V and 0 bases from J; bases unmatched to any gene: 9. Per germline, CDR1 LNHDA and CDR2 SQIVND (reference sequence). CDR3 size: 17 residues. The CDR3 DNA reads as TGTGCCAGTAGGACCGGGACAGGGCTCTATAGCAATCAGCCCCAGCATTTT. Its translation: CASRTGTGLYSNQPQHF.

This clonotype was recorded many times. This sequence joins TRBV28 and TRBJ1-2; the match to TRBD1 covers 10 bases. The CDR3 runs to 13 residues. Germline V CDR1 and CDR2: MDHEN, SYDVKM. After removal of 7 bases from V and 8 bases from J, the junction contained 7 bases not matched to a gene. CDR3 DNA sequence: TGTGCCAGCATGGGGACAGGGGACGTAGGCTACACCTTC. Translation: CASMGTGDVGYTF.

This clonotype has just a few counts. The chain joins TRBV20-1 to TRBJ1-2; D call uncertain. Germline V gene lookup returns CDR1 DFQATT and CDR2 SNEGSKA (reference sequence). CDR3 length equals 12 residues. Trimming removed 0 bases at V and 4 bases at J, with 6 bases between. The CDR3 DNA reads TGCAGTGCTAGAGATCCGTTCTATGGCTACACCTTC. Protein: CSARDPFYGYTF.

This clonotype was counted between two and nine times. The V gene is TRBV3-1, the J gene TRBJ2-2; a possible D gene is TRBD2 (6 bases). Germline CDR1 reads LGHDT; CDR2 reads YNNKEL (reference sequence). The CDR3 is made up of 14 amino acids. CDR3 residues: CATTGGPTSGELFF. The CDR3 bases are TGTGCAACCACCGGAGGGCCCACTTCCGGGGAGCTGTTTTTT.

This clonotype was recorded at least ten times. The genes are TRBV6-5 and TRBJ2-7; D may be TRBD1 (6 bases). Germline V gene data show CDR1 as MNHEY and CDR2 as SVGAGI. This CDR3 region has 13 residues. The V and J ends lost 2 bases and 5 bases respectively, with 10 bases between them. Here the CDR3 reads CASSYGGHNEQYF. Written as DNA, the CDR3 is TGTGCCAGCAGTTACGGGGGACATAACGAGCAGTACTTC.

In its sample, this clonotype was seen many times. The chain couples TRBV30 to TRBJ1-3; 8 bases fit TRBD1. The CDR3 is 13 amino acids. The germline V gene encodes CDR1 GTSNPN and CDR2 SVGIG (reference sequence). DNA for the CDR3: TGTGCATTCCAGGGGGCGAGAGGAAACACCATATATTTT. This codes for CAFQGARGNTIYF.

The gene calls are TRBV20-1 and TRBJ2-7, with 11 bases matching TRBD2. Looked up from germline, CDR1 is DFQATT and CDR2 is SNEGSKA (reference sequence). This CDR3 contains 16 residues. The junction had 10 bases not matched to a gene; V was cut back by 0 bases and J by 6 bases. As DNA, the CDR3 is TGCAGTGCTAGAGATTTAGGACTAGCGGGTCGGTTCGAGCAGTACTTC. This gives the protein CSARDLGLAGRFEQYF.

CDR3 sequence (DNA): TGTGCTAGTGGTTTGGCCAGGGGTGGGCAGTTCTTC. Amino acid sequence: CASGLARGGQFF. The V call is TRBV12-5, the J call TRBJ2-1, with D possibly TRBD1 on 6 matching bases. Germline-derived CDR1 and CDR2 are LGHNT and FRNRAP. This CDR3 comprises 12 residues. The V gene lost 1 base and the J gene lost 12 bases, with 10 bases spanning the gap.

This chain links TRBV20-1 with TRBJ1-4; D unresolved. Germline loops: CDR1 DFQATT, CDR2 SNEGSKA (reference sequence). Trimming removed 6 bases from V and 8 bases from J, with 13 bases in between. The CDR3 covers 12 residues. DNA of the CDR3: TGCAGTGCCGTCAGCCCAGAGGAAAAACTGTTTTTT. This translates into CSAVSPEEKLFF.

Ten or more counts support this clonotype. The gene calls are TRBV6-1 and TRBJ1-1; possibly TRBD1 for D (5 bases). This CDR3 is 15 amino acids long. V was trimmed by 2 bases and J by 1 base, leaving 11 bases between them. Germline V gives CDR1 MNHNS, CDR2 SASEGT. CDR3 protein: CASSEQGLSNTEAFF. The CDR3 DNA reads TGTGCCAGCAGTGAACAGGGACTATCGAACACTGAAGCTTTCTTT.

This clonotype was observed many times. The V gene is TRBV6-5, the J gene TRBJ1-5; D gene uncertain. Per germline, CDR1 MNHEY and CDR2 SVGAGI. This CDR3 spans 14 amino acids. V was pared by 0 bases and J by 7 bases, with 10 bases between. The CDR3 reads CASSYSTSGQPQHF. The CDR3 bases are TGTGCCAGCAGTTACTCGACGTCAGGACAGCCCCAGCATTTT.

The J gene is TRBJ2-7, the V gene TRBV19; D is possibly TRBD2 (7 bases). In germline, CDR1 is LNHDA, CDR2 SQIVND (reference sequence). This CDR3 region has 12 residues. Trimming removed 9 bases at V and 5 bases at J, with 14 bases between. Here the CDR3 reads CASGGRRNEQYF. The CDR3 DNA follows: TGTGCCAGCGGGGGGCGGAGGAACGAGCAGTACTTC.

This clonotype was detected many times. The DNA for the CDR3 is TGTGCCAGCAGTGCCCAGCCGCCCTCTGGAAACACCATATATTTT. Translation: CASSAQPPSGNTIYF. V is TRBV6-1 and J is TRBJ1-3; no clear D. Trimming took off 4 bases at V and 0 bases at J, with 10 bases between the two ends. This CDR3 comprises 15 residues. Germline CDR1 reads MNHNS; CDR2 reads SASEGT.

This clonotype was seen ten or more times. This chain uses TRBV20-1 with TRBJ2-7, with D unclear. CDR1 and CDR2 (germline): DFQATT, SNEGSKA (reference sequence). The V end lost 6 bases, the J end lost 4 bases, and 19 bases lay between the germline ends. The length of the CDR3 is 14 residues. As DNA, the CDR3 is TGCAGTGCCGACCTGGGCGGCGGCCTTTACGAGCAGTACTTC. It encodes CSADLGGGLYEQYF.

This clonotype was seen only a few times. A much more abundant neighbour one base away suggests this may be a read error. The chain has TRBV11-2 and TRBJ2-5, with D possibly matching TRBD1 (5 bases). The germline CDR1 and CDR2 sequences are SGHAT and FQNNGV. V lost 1 base and J 5 bases, leaving 11 bases between the germline ends. This CDR3 is 14 amino acids long. The CDR3 DNA follows: TGTGCCAGCAGCTTAGGTGGCAGGGCCGAGACCCAGTACTTC. This codes for CASSLGGRAETQYF.

The chain carries TRBV5-5 and TRBJ1-1; D unresolved. Trimming pared 0 bases from V and 1 base from J, leaving 10 bases between. The length of the CDR3 is 15 residues. CDR1 and CDR2 (germline): SGHKS, YYEKEE (reference sequence). The DNA of the CDR3 is TGTGCCAGCAGCTTGGGGAGAACCCGGAACACTGAAGCTTTCTTT. Its protein product is CASSLGRTRNTEAFF.

This clonotype was recorded many times. The chain links TRBV12-3 or TRBV12-4 to TRBJ2-1; 7 nucleotides align to TRBD2. The V and J ends lost 3 bases and 10 bases, in that order; junction bases with no gene match: 9. The CDR3 is 14 amino acids. As DNA, the CDR3 is TGTGCCAGCAGTTTTATCACCCTCGGGGGGGAGCAGTTCTTC. Its protein product is CASSFITLGGEQFF.

This clonotype was observed at least ten times. The chain joins TRBV12-3 or TRBV12-4 to TRBJ2-3; 9 bases are shared with TRBD2. The J segment lost 2 bases and the V segment lost 2 bases, leaving 11 bases of the junction unmatched. The CDR3 contains 18 residues. CDR3 sequence: CASSLRAGGLQLTDTQYF. The CDR3 region has the DNA TGTGCCAGCAGTTTACGAGCGGGGGGCCTACAGCTCACAGATACGCAGTATTTT.

This clonotype has only a few counts. The rearrangement joins TRBV6-1 to TRBJ2-3; 7 bases agree with TRBD2. V shed 8 bases, J shed 2 bases, and the junction held 13 bases outside the gene matches. There are 16 residues in the CDR3. Germline-derived CDR1 and CDR2 are MNHNS and SASEGT. DNA for the CDR3: TGTGCCAGCGGTTTAGCATGGGAGGGTTACACAGATACGCAGTATTTT. Translation: CASGLAWEGYTDTQYF.